This entry concerns a single T cell receptor beta chain. No antigen is known for it. Germline V gives CDR1 SGHRS, CDR2 YFSETQ. This CDR3 comprises 17 residues. J gave up 4 bases and V 0 bases, and 3 bases lay outside the gene matches. These data come from a study of early stage breast cancer tumors. Background on the study: Eight or nine ER+/PR+/HER2- tumors were invasive ductal; four were invasive lobular. General observations from the study: Enriched TCRB sequences shared across patients were mostly commonly generated sequences. Bulk DNA sequencing of unsorted cells missed chain pairing and markers.

Each sample had two DNA replicates, around 0.53 ug blood or 1.5 ug tissue. Clones were sequenced by immunoSEQ multiplex PCR, and TCRdb holds only the in-frame ones, with some missing. The data hold some 32,000 clones, with roughly 80% observed a single time. This chain links TRBV5-1 with TRBJ2-2; 13 bases match TRBD2. Sequencing used breast tumor tissue. The receptor was derived from a person in their thirties with breast cancer. The CDR3 loop reads CASSLGGLAGATGELFF. The CDR3, as DNA: TGCGCCAGCAGCTTGGGCGGACTAGCGGGAGCCACCGGGGAGCTGTTTTTT.